The T cell receptor (beta chain) described here comes from a study of cytomegalovirus exposure and HLA in healthy donors. Nominal health characterized the donors when sampled, though unrecorded immune exposures were likely. Study-level points and caveats: With further analysis later on, most CMV-associated TCR beta chains appeared HLA-restricted. Associated with HLA alleles at 0.05 false discovery rate in a later analysis were 15,000 to 20,000 TCR beta sequences.

PCR used 60 Vbeta primers and 13 Jbeta primers. The table came from immunoSEQ multiplex PCR; TCRdb's copy has only in-frame clones and leaves some out. Of about 130,000 clones in the sample, 70% to 85% were seen once. In its sample, this clone was seen once. The antigen is undetermined. Material for sequencing was PBMCs. This sequence originates from a boy between 5 and 17 years old in good health and CMV-seronegative.

The CDR3: CASSLTGNEQFF. CDR3 sequence (DNA): TGTGCCAGCAGCTTAACGGGGAATGAGCAGTTCTTC. The gene calls are TRBV7-2 and TRBJ2-1, with D perhaps matching TRBD2 (5 bases). From germline, CDR1 is SGHTA and CDR2 FQGNSA. This CDR3 has 12 amino acids. Trimming took off 2 bases at V and 7 bases at J, with 6 bases between the two ends.